This entry concerns a single T cell receptor beta chain. Antigen: not known. The sample belongs to a study of CD8+ T cells in alopecia areata. The wider study: Administration of oral tofacitinib to treated patients was at 5 to 10 mg twice daily. General study results and limits: Patients shared TCRs less clearly than mice did, possibly owing to HLA. Sequencing of scalp samples also includes resident alphabeta T cells from normal skin. Compared with normal scalp, lesional scalp had higher clonality and more expanded CD8+ clones.

cDNA prepared by RNA extraction and subsequent reverse transcription served as the template for sequencing. Some clones are missing from TCRdb's copy, which holds only in-frame ones; the method was immunoSEQ multiplex PCR. The data show about 190,000 clones, just under 60% seen once. The CDR3 contains 11 residues. The germline V and J ends were trimmed by 5 bases and 9 bases, with 13 bases remaining between them. From germline, CDR1 is DFQATT and CDR2 SNEGSKA (reference sequence). Material: CD4+ T cells sorted from blood, obtained at week 0. V usage is TRBV20-1 and J usage is TRBJ2-5; D remains ambiguous. This TCR derives from a human donor with alopecia areata. The CDR3 DNA reads as TGCAGTGCTGGGGAAGGGCTGGCCCAGTACTTC. This encodes CSAGEGLAQYF.